This T cell receptor beta chain was sequenced for a study of Graves' ophthalmopathy and Graves' hyperthyroidism. The CDR3 consists of 16 residues. In germline, CDR1 is KGHDR, CDR2 SFDVKD. V was pared by 3 bases and J by 2 bases, with 10 bases between. This clonotype appeared many times. Antigen unknown. Amplification from RNA transcripts yielded the TCR beta CDR3 regions. HTBI primers were employed in first-round RT-PCR, then a second-round multiplex PCR followed. TCRdb analysed the multiplex PCR reads with MiXCR anew, one entry per CDR3 protein. The data contain over 650,000 distinct CDR3 sequences, over 40% of them singletons. Regarding the study as a whole: Detected in blood as well were most expanded thyroid clonotypes with frequency above 0.001.

The chain recombines TRBV24-1 with TRBJ2-6, with D uncertain. The sample was peripheral blood. This receptor was obtained from an adult man with Graves' ophthalmopathy. The CDR3 DNA follows: TGTGCCACCAGTGATCCCCGAAGGGCTGGGGCCAACGTCCTGACTTTC. It encodes CATSDPRRAGANVLTF.